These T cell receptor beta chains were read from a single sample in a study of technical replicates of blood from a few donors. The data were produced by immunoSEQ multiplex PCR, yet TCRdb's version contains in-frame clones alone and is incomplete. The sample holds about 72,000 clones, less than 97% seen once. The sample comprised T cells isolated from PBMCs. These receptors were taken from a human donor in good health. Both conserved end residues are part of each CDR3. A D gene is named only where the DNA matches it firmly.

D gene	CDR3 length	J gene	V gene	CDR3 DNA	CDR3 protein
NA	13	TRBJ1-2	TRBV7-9	TGTGCCAGCAGCCCCCAAAGCGCCTATGGCTACACCTTC	CASSPQSAYGYTF
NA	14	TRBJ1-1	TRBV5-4	TGTGCCAGCAGCTTGGCCAACGGGGACACTGAAGCTTTCTTT	CASSLANGDTEAFF
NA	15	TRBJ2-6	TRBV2	TGTGCCAGCAGAGAGTTCAGGGCGGCGACCAACGTCCTGACTTTC	CASREFRAATNVLTF
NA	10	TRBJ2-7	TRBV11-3	TGTGCCAGCGGCTCCTACGAGCAGTACTTC	CASGSYEQYF
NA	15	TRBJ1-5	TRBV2	TGTGCCAGCAGGGGCAGAGTCAATAGCAATCAGCCCCAGCATTTT	CASRGRVNSNQPQHF
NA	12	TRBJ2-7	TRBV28	TGTGCCAGCAGTTTAGCGGGCTACGAGCAGTACTTC	CASSLAGYEQYF
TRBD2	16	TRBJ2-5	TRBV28	TGTGCCAGCAGTTTATTCGCGGGAGGGATCCAAGAGACCCAGTACTTC	CASSLFAGGIQETQYF
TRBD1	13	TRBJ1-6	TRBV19	TGTGCCAGTAGTACCAGGGGGGATTCACCCCTCCACTTT	CASSTRGDSPLHF
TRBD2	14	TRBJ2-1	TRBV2	TGTGCCAGCAAGGCAGCGGGGGTCTACAATGAGCAGTTCTTC	CASKAAGVYNEQFF
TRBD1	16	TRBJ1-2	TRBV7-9	TGTGCCAGCAGCCCGTACAGGGGGCGGGGTAACTATGGCTACACCTTC	CASSPYRGRGNYGYTF
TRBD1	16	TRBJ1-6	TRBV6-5	TGTGCCAGCAGTTTCCCCGGGACAGGCGTCCATTCACCCCTCCACTTT	CASSFPGTGVHSPLHF
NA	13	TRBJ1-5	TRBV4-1	TGCGCCAGCAGCCACCAGGGAGGTCAGCCCCAGCATTTT	CASSHQGGQPQHF
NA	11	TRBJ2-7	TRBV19	TGTGCCAGTAGTATTACCAGGGGCTCGTACTTC	CASSITRGSYF
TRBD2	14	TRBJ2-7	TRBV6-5	TGTGCCAGCAAGCGGGAAGAAAACTCCTACGAGCAGTACTTC	CASKREENSYEQYF
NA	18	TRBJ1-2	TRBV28	TGTGCCAGCAGTTTATCCGTCCGAGGTGGGGCCACTAACTATGGCTACACCTTC	CASSLSVRGGATNYGYTF
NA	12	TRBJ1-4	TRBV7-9	TGTGCCAGCGGGACGGGGGGCGAAAAACTGTTTTTT	CASGTGGEKLFF
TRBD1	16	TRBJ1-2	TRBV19	TGTGCCAGTAGTATAGATCTTCGGACAGGGTACTATGGCTACACCTTC	CASSIDLRTGYYGYTF
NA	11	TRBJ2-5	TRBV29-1	TGCAGCGCCTCACGGGAAGAGACCCAGTACTTC	CSASREETQYF